This T cell receptor (beta chain) was recorded in a study of OX40 agonist ivuxolimab in advanced cancers. Across the study: Dose-escalation cases comprised hepatocellular carcinoma, melanoma, renal cell or head and neck cancer. General study findings and limits: Averaged across samples, CD8+ T cells carried more expanded clones than CD4+ did.

The V gene lost 8 bases and the J gene lost 6 bases, with 11 bases spanning the gap. CDR1 and CDR2 from the germline V gene are SNHLY and FYNNEI. CDR3 length equals 13 residues. The repertoire was sequenced with immunoSEQ multiplex PCR; TCRdb's copy has only in-frame clones and lacks some. In the table there are nearly 70,000 clones, about 83% of which are singletons. For this clone: Antigen unknown.

Peripheral blood came from all dose cohorts at three timepoints. The V call is TRBV2, the J call TRBJ1-6; no firm D call. The sample here was CD4+ or CD8+ T cells sorted from blood, taken in a trial of the OX40 agonist ivuxolimab. This receptor was obtained from an adult with an advanced solid tumor such as melanoma, head and neck, liver or kidney cancer. This chain's CDR3 is CASGHDVNSPLHF. The CDR3 DNA sequence: TGTGCCAGCGGCCACGACGTTAATTCACCCCTCCACTTT. The whole variable domain, remainder taken from reference TRBV2 and TRBJ1-6, is EPEVTQTPSHQVTQMGQEVILRCVPISNHLYFYWYRQILGQKVEFLVSFYNNEISEKSEIFDDQFSVERPDGSNFTLKIRSTKLEDSAMYFCASGHDVNSPLHFGNGTRLTVT.